This passage covers 19 T cell receptor beta chains from one sample sequenced in a study of blood T cell repertoires in COVID-19. The assay was immunoSEQ multiplex PCR, and TCRdb's table has in-frame clones only and misses some. This table has approximately 180,000 clones, around 87% appearing once. The sample taken for sequencing was peripheral blood. Every receptor here comes from a man aged 35-49 years with active or convalescent COVID-19.

The chain combines TRBV7-2 with TRBJ2-2; weak D call: TRBD2 (6 bases). The CDR3 runs to 16 residues. The V end lost 2 bases, the J end lost 0 bases, and 10 bases lay between the germline ends. CDR1 SGHTA and CDR2 FQGNSA come from the germline V gene. CDR3 coding DNA: TGTGCCAGCAGCTTACGTGCGGGGACGAACACCGGGGAGCTGTTTTTT. Protein product: CASSLRAGTNTGELFF.

Comments on this clone: This specimen includes other DNA sequences encoding the same CDR3. This sequence joins TRBV6-5 and TRBJ1-2; TRBD1 agrees at 10 bases. The CDR3 runs to 15 residues. Germline V gene lookup returns CDR1 MNHEY and CDR2 SVGAGI. The trim removed 0 bases at V and 4 bases at J, leaving 2 bases unmatched. CDR3 amino acids: CASSYSGQGSYGYTF. CDR3 nucleotides: TGTGCCAGCAGTTACTCGGGACAGGGGAGCTATGGCTACACCTTC.

CDR3 in amino acids: CASSQARPGQGAGLNYGYTF. CDR3 coding DNA: TGCGCCAGCAGCCAAGCCCGCCCGGGACAGGGGGCAGGACTTAACTATGGCTACACCTTC. This chain uses TRBV4-3 with TRBJ1-2, with 12 nucleotides matching TRBD1. The length of the CDR3 is 20 residues. CDR1 is LGHNA, CDR2 YSLEER, per germline. V gave up 1 base and J gave up 1 base; unmatched junction bases: 13.

The chain has TRBV30 and TRBJ1-1; 7 bases are a match to TRBD1. The CDR3 length is 12 residues. J was trimmed by 4 bases and V by 1 base; bases with no gene match: 0. Germline V gives CDR1 GTSNPN, CDR2 SVGIG (reference sequence). CDR3 region: CAWSAGGTEAFF. CDR3 in DNA: TGTGCCTGGAGTGCAGGGGGCACTGAAGCTTTCTTT. Together with reference TRBV30 and TRBJ1-1, the CDR3 gives the full variable domain: SQTIHQWPATLVQPVGSPLSLECTVEGTSNPNLYWYRQAAGRGLQLLFYSVGIGQISSEVPQNLSASRPQDRQFILSSKKLLLSDSGFYLCAWSAGGTEAFFGQGTRLTVV.

The V gene is TRBV2, the J gene TRBJ1-4; TRBD1 might be the D (5 bases). With 9 bases removed from V and 0 bases from J, the gap between germline ends came to 8 bases. CDR1 and CDR2 (germline): SNHLY, FYNNEI. There are 13 residues in the CDR3. The CDR3 region is CASQTATNEKLFF. Written as DNA, the CDR3 is TGTGCCAGTCAGACAGCAACTAATGAAAAACTGTTTTTT.

The chain has TRBV6-6 and TRBJ2-6; D gene ambiguous. Trimming stripped 0 bases from V and 0 bases from J, with 6 bases between. The CDR3 totals 16 residues. Germline lookup yields CDR1 MNHNY and CDR2 SVGAGI (reference sequence). The CDR3 DNA sequence: TGTGCCAGCAGTTACTCCCCCTACTCTGGGGCCAACGTCCTGACTTTC. Its translation: CASSYSPYSGANVLTF.

The V and J genes are TRBV19 and TRBJ2-2, with TRBD2 as a possible D gene (5 bases). Trimming pared 3 bases from V and 6 bases from J, leaving 17 bases between. CDR3 length equals 16 residues. Germline loops: CDR1 LNHDA, CDR2 SQIVND (reference sequence). DNA for the CDR3: TGTGCCAGTAGTATCCGGGGTGGTGGGTTGCCCGGGGAGCTGTTTTTT. Its translation: CASSIRGGGLPGELFF.

The J gene is TRBJ2-7, the V gene TRBV11-2, with D possibly being TRBD2 (6 bases). This CDR3 contains 16 residues. Germline V gives CDR1 SGHAT, CDR2 FQNNGV. The V end lost 6 bases, the J end lost 0 bases, and 18 bases lay between the germline ends. The CDR3 spells CASSSFRGLISYEQYF. The CDR3 DNA follows: TGTGCCAGCAGTTCTTTCCGGGGGTTAATCTCCTACGAGCAGTACTTC.

The rearrangement joins TRBV3-1 (or the pseudogene TRBV3-2) to TRBJ1-2, with D hard to call. This CDR3 is built from 13 residues. Deletions cut 4 bases from V and 1 base from J, with 7 bases between. Germline V CDR1 and CDR2: LGHDT, YNNKEL (reference sequence). The CDR3 is CASSRTDNYGYTF. CDR3 DNA: TGTGCCAGCAGCCGAACAGATAACTATGGCTACACCTTC.

This clone was counted once. The chain has TRBV30 and TRBJ1-1, with a tentative D call TRBD1 (6 bases). The V end was cut by 2 bases, the J end by 2 bases, with 12 bases between. Germline-derived CDR1 and CDR2 are GTSNPN and SVGIG (reference sequence). The CDR3 contains 14 residues. The CDR3 loop reads CAWSQSDRNTEAFF. In DNA form, the CDR3 reads TGTGCCTGGAGTCAATCGGACAGAAACACTGAAGCTTTCTTT.

This clone was found a few times. The V call is TRBV27, the J call TRBJ2-2; D is possibly TRBD2 (6 bases). Deletions cut 0 bases from V and 5 bases from J, with 13 bases between. Germline values: CDR1 MNHEY, CDR2 SMNVEV (reference sequence). The CDR3 is made up of 16 amino acids. CDR3 DNA sequence: TGTGCCAGCAGTTTATCGGGACTTACTAGGACCGGGGAGCTGTTTTTT. Residues: CASSLSGLTRTGELFF.

The chain uses TRBV11-2 and TRBJ1-5; the D gene is possibly TRBD1 (6 bases). Germline CDR1 and CDR2: SGHAT and FQNNGV. Trimming left V 0 bases short and J 6 bases short, with 12 bases between. This CDR3 spans 15 amino acids. CDR3 protein: CASSLDTGLGQPQHF. DNA of the CDR3: TGTGCCAGCAGCTTAGATACAGGGTTGGGTCAGCCCCAGCATTTT.

This clone has only one observation. The chain combines TRBV28 with TRBJ2-7; 11 bases map to TRBD1. This CDR3 is built from 15 residues. The germline V gene has CDR1 MDHEN and CDR2 SYDVKM. J gave up 4 bases and V 5 bases, and 7 bases lay outside the gene matches. CDR3 nucleotide sequence: TGTGCCAGCAGTAACGCAGGGACAGGGGGGTACGAGCAGTACTTC. Protein sequence: CASSNAGTGGYEQYF.

The chain combines TRBV14 with TRBJ2-7; TRBD1 is a possible D gene (7 bases). The CDR3 sequence is 15 residues long. The germline gives CDR1 SGHDN, CDR2 FVKESK. Trimming shortened V by 6 bases and J by 2 bases, and 17 bases separated the two germline ends. Written as DNA, the CDR3 is TGTGCCAGCAGTCTCCCAGGGGGACTGGCCTACGAGCAGTACTTC. Protein sequence: CASSLPGGLAYEQYF.

This chain uses TRBV6-2 or TRBV6-3 with TRBJ1-1; 7 nucleotides match TRBD1. The CDR3 consists of 13 residues. Losses at the gene ends were 5 bases for V and 3 bases for J; bases not matched to a gene: 3. Germline CDR1 and CDR2: MNHEY and SVGEGT. The chain's CDR3 is CASSRDSYTEAFF. CDR3 nucleotides: TGTGCCAGCAGTAGGGACAGTTACACTGAAGCTTTCTTT.

V usage is TRBV5-1 and J usage is TRBJ2-3; D not resolved. This CDR3 is built from 16 residues. V lost 0 bases and J 0 bases, leaving 11 bases between the germline ends. The V gene's germline CDR1 is SGHRS and CDR2 YFSETQ. CDR3 protein: CASSLGGIPSTDTQYF. The CDR3 DNA is TGCGCCAGCAGCTTGGGAGGAATCCCCAGCACAGATACGCAGTATTTT.

V is TRBV7-9 and J is TRBJ1-4, with 9 nucleotides matching TRBD1. From germline, CDR1 is SEHNR and CDR2 FQNEAQ (reference sequence). This CDR3 spans 14 amino acids. J lost 7 bases, V lost 1 base, and 1 base had no gene match. The CDR3 loop reads CASSLGTGAEKLFF. The CDR3 region has the DNA TGTGCCAGCAGCTTAGGGACAGGGGCTGAAAAACTGTTTTTT.

The chain links TRBV6-5 to TRBJ1-1; D remains ambiguous. Germline CDR1 and CDR2: MNHEY and SVGAGI. Trimming left V 2 bases short and J 1 base short, with 11 bases between. The CDR3 has 15 residues. The CDR3 sequence: CASSYLLGENTEAFF. CDR3 coding DNA: TGTGCCAGCAGTTACCTTCTCGGGGAGAACACTGAAGCTTTCTTT.

The chain employs TRBV4-2 and TRBJ2-7; 10 bases line up with TRBD2. The CDR3 has 18 residues. Germline-derived CDR1 and CDR2 are LGHNA and YNFKEQ. Trimming at V came to 3 bases and at J to 0 bases, leaving 11 bases not matched to a gene. CDR3 nucleotides: TGTGCCAGCAGCCACCCTAAAGCGGGGGGGCAGGGCTCCTACGAGCAGTACTTC. Translating it yields CASSHPKAGGQGSYEQYF.